The present T cell receptor beta chain was sequenced within a study of blood T cell repertoires in COVID-19. The overall study: Acute and convalescent COVID-19 specimens originated in the United States, Italy and Spain. The analysed material was cDNA or gDNA that came from T cells, B-cell-depleted T cells, or PBMCs.

Germline V gives CDR1 MDHEN, CDR2 SYDVKM. This CDR3 contains 16 residues. V was cut by 4 bases and J by 0 bases, with 13 bases left in between. Per the study methods: Nucleated cell counts were estimated from reference gene primer amplification. The protocol was immunoSEQ multiplex PCR, while the TCRdb copy is restricted to in-frame clones and leaves out a portion. The V and J calls and clone size are taken from that table; D and trimming were inferred from the DNA. This table has approximately 99,000 clones, around 83% appearing once. This chain uses TRBV28 with TRBJ1-3; D unresolved. Sample: peripheral blood. This sequence was found in a man between 65 and 85 years old with active or convalescent COVID-19. CDR3 residues: CASSSGTDYSGNTIYF. CDR3 bases: TGTGCCAGCAGTTCCGGAACGGACTACTCTGGAAACACCATATATTTT.